The 26 T cell receptor beta chains listed next were all sequenced from one sample in a study of shared clonotypes between healthy human individuals (dated by TCRdb to 2018 to 2021). Receptor amplification or capture employed the immunoSEQ multiplex PCR assay. The table comes from immuneACCESS by way of TCRdb, which keeps in-frame sequences with V and J called. Part of the clones is missing from these tables; in studies checked, under half for an unresolved V gene and the rest for unknown reasons. The sample records nearly 2 million clones, approximately 95% of which are singletons. Jointly, the top ten make up 1.2% of the sample. CD8 naive samples were obtained by positive selection for CCR7 among CD45RO-negative cells, yielding a CD45RA+CCR7+ population from which TemRA cells were excluded. The sequenced sample consisted of naive CD8+ T cells sorted from blood. The sample's cell subset or site label, decoded: CD45RA+CCR7+. The source is a man aged 18 to 30 in good health.

The rearrangement uses TRBV6-5 and TRBJ2-7; D possibly corresponds to TRBD1 (6 bases). The V end was cut by 4 bases, the J end by 2 bases, with 15 bases between. Germline V CDR1 and CDR2: MNHEY, SVGAGI. This CDR3 has 15 amino acids. CDR3 in DNA: TGTGCCAGCAGTTCCGTCCGTGGGGGCGCCTACGAGCAGTACTTC. This translates into CASSSVRGGAYEQYF.

The V call is TRBV9, the J call TRBJ1-1; perhaps TRBD1 as D (5 bases). Germline assignment: CDR1 SGDLS and CDR2 YYNGEE. The ends were cut back, 3 bases at V and 0 bases at J, with 9 bases in the middle. This CDR3 comprises 14 residues. The CDR3 DNA reads as TGTGCCAGCAGCGCAGGGACTGTGAACACTGAAGCTTTCTTT. Protein sequence: CASSAGTVNTEAFF. Together with reference TRBV9 and TRBJ1-1, the CDR3 gives the full variable domain: DSGVTQTPKHLITATGQRVTLRCSPRSGDLSVYWYQQSLDQGLQFLIQYYNGEERAKGNILERFSAQQFPDLHSELNLSSLELGDSALYFCASSAGTVNTEAFFGQGTRLTVV.

In this sample, this clone turned up a few times. This sample also contains other DNA sequences that code for the same CDR3. The chain is built from TRBV7-9 and TRBJ2-7, with 9 bases fitting TRBD2. With V trimmed by 4 bases and J by 0 bases, 1 base remained unmatched. CDR1 is SEHNR and CDR2 is FQNEAQ in the germline V gene (reference sequence). There are 14 residues in the CDR3. DNA for the CDR3: TGTGCCAGCAGCTCAGCGGGAGGCTCCTACGAGCAGTACTTC. This translates into CASSSAGGSYEQYF.

V is TRBV5-1 and J is TRBJ2-1, with 7 nucleotides matching TRBD2. There are 20 residues in the CDR3. Germline assignment: CDR1 SGHRS and CDR2 YFSETQ. J gave up 4 bases and V 0 bases, and 19 bases lay outside the gene matches. The CDR3 region has the DNA TGCGCCAGCAGCTTGGCCGAAGGTTGGGGGTTGCTAGCGGATTACAATGAGCAGTTCTTC. Translation gives CASSLAEGWGLLADYNEQFF.

The chain has TRBV7-9 and TRBJ2-1; 12 positions match TRBD2. Germline assignment: CDR1 SEHNR and CDR2 FQNEAQ (reference sequence). CDR3 length: 18 residues. V shed 3 bases, J shed 1 base, and the junction held 7 bases outside the gene matches. The CDR3 sequence is CASSFLAGGPTSYNEQFF. The CDR3 DNA is TGTGCCAGCAGCTTCCTAGCGGGAGGGCCTACATCCTACAATGAGCAGTTCTTC.

J is TRBJ2-7 and V is TRBV28; 8 bases match TRBD1. Germline V gene sequence: CDR1 MDHEN, CDR2 SYDVKM. This CDR3 region has 14 residues. Trimming removed 8 bases from V and 1 base from J; junction bases left unmatched: 7. The CDR3: CASSYRGNSYEQYF. The CDR3 region has the DNA TGTGCCAGCTCCTACAGGGGGAATTCCTACGAGCAGTACTTC.

V and J are TRBV5-6 and TRBJ1-4; 11 positions match TRBD1. Germline loops: CDR1 SGHDT, CDR2 YYEEEE. The V gene end was trimmed by 3 bases and the J gene end by 7 bases; junction bases not matched to a gene: 5. The CDR3 is 15 amino acids. CDR3 residues: CASSSSGQGGEKLFF. The DNA for the CDR3 is TGTGCCAGCAGCTCATCGGGACAGGGGGGTGAAAAACTGTTTTTT. Combining the CDR3 with reference TRBV5-6 and TRBJ1-4 gives the whole variable domain DAGVTQSPTHLIKTRGQQVTLRCSPKSGHDTVSWYQQALGQGPQFIFQYYEEEERQRGNFPDRFSGHQFPNYSSELNVNALLLGDSALYLCASSSSGQGGEKLFFGSGTQLSVL.

This clone has just one count. The chain links TRBV30 to TRBJ2-7; 7 bases are shared with TRBD1. CDR1 is GTSNPN, CDR2 SVGIG, per germline (reference sequence). The CDR3 runs 15 residues. The V gene end was trimmed by 0 bases and the J gene end by 2 bases; junction bases not matched to a gene: 7. The CDR3: CAWSVFWDSTYEQYF. The CDR3 DNA reads TGTGCCTGGAGTGTATTTTGGGACAGTACCTACGAGCAGTACTTC.

The gene calls are TRBV7-9 and TRBJ2-7; 9 bases agree with TRBD1. Germline V gives CDR1 SEHNR, CDR2 FQNEAQ (reference sequence). V gave up 5 bases and J gave up 5 bases; unmatched junction bases: 13. CDR3 size: 16 residues. CDR3 region: CASSGMGQGIEDEQYF. Here the CDR3 DNA reads TGTGCCAGCAGCGGAATGGGACAGGGCATAGAGGACGAGCAGTACTTC.

This chain uses TRBV5-1 with TRBJ2-1; 7 positions match TRBD1. Germline V gives CDR1 SGHRS, CDR2 YFSETQ. CDR3 length: 14 amino acids. Losses at the gene ends were 3 bases for V and 6 bases for J; bases not matched to a gene: 6. The CDR3 nucleotides are TGCGCCAGCAGCTCAGACAGGGCGGGCAATGAGCAGTTCTTC. Its protein product is CASSSDRAGNEQFF.

The chain combines TRBV11-3 with TRBJ2-2; perhaps TRBD1 as D (5 bases). Germline-derived CDR1 and CDR2 are SGHNT and YENEEA. This CDR3 contains 14 residues. The germline V and J ends were trimmed by 5 bases and 3 bases, with 10 bases remaining between them. The CDR3 loop is CASSPEGDTGELFF. The CDR3 bases are TGTGCCAGCAGCCCCGAAGGGGACACCGGGGAGCTGTTTTTT.

The rearrangement uses TRBV9 and TRBJ1-2; D gene ambiguous. The germline gives CDR1 SGDLS, CDR2 YYNGEE. The CDR3 has 11 amino acids. Trimming shortened V by 1 base and J by 9 bases, and 7 bases separated the two germline ends. The CDR3 spells CASSVMGSYTF. The CDR3 region has the DNA TGTGCCAGCAGCGTAATGGGGAGCTACACCTTC.

The V and J genes are TRBV6-5 and TRBJ1-3; 7 bases agree with TRBD1. Germline V gene lookup returns CDR1 MNHEY and CDR2 SVGAGI. Trimming at V came to 4 bases and at J to 0 bases, leaving 3 bases not matched to a gene. The CDR3 has 15 amino acids. The CDR3 DNA reads as TGTGCCAGCAGTTGGGGACAGCACTCTGGAAACACCATATATTTT. This encodes CASSWGQHSGNTIYF.

V gene TRBV11-2 combines with J gene TRBJ1-3; no definite D call. CDR1 is SGHAT and CDR2 is FQNNGV in the germline V gene. The ends were cut back, 5 bases at V and 0 bases at J, with 11 bases in the middle. The CDR3 is made up of 15 amino acids. CDR3 loop: CASSMDRTSGNTIYF. The CDR3 DNA sequence: TGTGCCAGCAGCATGGACCGAACCTCTGGAAACACCATATATTTT.

This sequence joins TRBV6-4 and TRBJ2-1; D gene ambiguous. The V end lost 6 bases, the J end lost 7 bases, and 19 bases lay between the germline ends. CDR3 length equals 15 residues. In germline, CDR1 is MRHNA, CDR2 SNTAGT. In nucleotides, the CDR3 is TGTGCCAGCAGCGATCGACTGGCCCCCTCAAATGAGCAGTTCTTC. Translated: CASSDRLAPSNEQFF.

This chain connects TRBV7-9 to TRBJ2-7; a weak D match, TRBD2 (6 bases). Trimming stripped 5 bases from V and 4 bases from J, with 21 bases between. Germline V lookup: CDR1 SEHNR, CDR2 FQNEAQ (reference sequence). The CDR3 is made up of 16 amino acids. The CDR3 region has the DNA TGTGCCAGCAGCCCCTGGTTAGGTGGGAGCGGGTACGAGCAGTACTTC. Protein product: CASSPWLGGSGYEQYF.

A word on this clone: The identical CDR3 is also encoded by other nucleotide sequences in the sample. The V call is TRBV13, the J call TRBJ2-2, with D maybe TRBD1 (6 bases). The germline V gene has CDR1 PRHDT and CDR2 FYEKMQ (reference sequence). This CDR3 has 15 residues. Trimming took off 6 bases at V and 1 base at J, with 12 bases between the two ends. The CDR3 loop is CASSSPGQNTGELFF. The CDR3 DNA reads TGTGCCAGCAGTTCTCCGGGACAGAACACCGGGGAGCTGTTTTTT.

V and J are TRBV5-4 and TRBJ2-7; 9 bases line up with TRBD2. V was pared by 4 bases and J by 6 bases, with 20 bases of the junction left unmatched. The CDR3 has 18 residues. CDR1 and CDR2 (germline): SGHNT, YYREEE (reference sequence). CDR3 sequence reads: CASSEGGRGLAGLGEQYF. In DNA form, the CDR3 reads TGTGCCAGCAGCGAAGGGGGGCGAGGGCTAGCGGGACTGGGCGAGCAGTACTTC.

The chain links TRBV7-9 to TRBJ1-1; no clear D. The CDR3 has 17 amino acids. Deletions cut 5 bases from V and 1 base from J, with 20 bases between. CDR1 and CDR2 (germline): SEHNR, FQNEAQ (reference sequence). The DNA for the CDR3 is TGTGCCAGCAGCCCTCCAAGGTATGGGGTTGGGAACACTGAAGCTTTCTTT. Protein: CASSPPRYGVGNTEAFF. The variable domain in full, with the rest retrieved from reference TRBV7-9 and TRBJ1-1, is DTGVSQNPRHKITKRGQNVTFRCDPISEHNRLYWYRQTLGQGPEFLTYFQNEAQLEKSRLLSDRFSAERPKGSFSTLEIQRTEQGDSAMYLCASSPPRYGVGNTEAFFGQGTRLTVV.

Worth noting for this clone: The same CDR3 is also encoded by other DNA sequences in this sample. The chain uses TRBV13 and TRBJ2-7, with D possibly being TRBD2 (7 bases). The CDR3 has 15 residues. V was cut by 5 bases and J by 1 base, with 15 bases left in between. Germline V gene lookup returns CDR1 PRHDT and CDR2 FYEKMQ (reference sequence). CDR3 bases: TGTGCCAGCAGCCCGGGGCGGGGGCCTTCCTACGAGCAGTACTTC. Its translation is CASSPGRGPSYEQYF. The full variable domain, rest sourced from reference TRBV13 and TRBJ2-7, is AAGVIQSPRHLIKEKRETATLKCYPIPRHDTVYWYQQGPGQDPQFLISFYEKMQSDKGSIPDRFSAQQFSDYHSELNMSSLELGDSALYFCASSPGRGPSYEQYFGPGTRLTVT.

The chain is built from TRBV19 and TRBJ1-2; maybe TRBD1 (5 bases). CDR1 LNHDA and CDR2 SQIVND come from the germline V gene (reference sequence). CDR3 length equals 15 residues. Trimming took off 2 bases at V and 6 bases at J, with 16 bases between the two ends. CDR3 loop: CASSIHSGQEDGYTF. In DNA form, the CDR3 reads TGTGCCAGTAGTATACACTCAGGACAAGAGGATGGCTACACCTTC.

The chain employs TRBV6-5 and TRBJ1-5; tentative D call: TRBD1 (5 bases). The germline gives CDR1 MNHEY, CDR2 SVGAGI. This CDR3 is built from 13 residues. V lost 8 bases to trimming and J lost 3 bases, with 11 bases between them. CDR3 residues: CASSEQDNQPQHF. CDR3 DNA sequence: TGTGCCAGCTCAGAACAGGACAATCAGCCCCAGCATTTT.

This chain connects TRBV7-9 to TRBJ2-1; 10 nucleotides line up with TRBD1. CDR3 length equals 15 residues. V dropped 4 bases and J dropped 6; count of bases not matched to a gene: 6. The germline CDR1 and CDR2 sequences are SEHNR and FQNEAQ (reference sequence). CDR3 residues: CASSSRDRGFNEQFF. For the CDR3, the DNA is TGTGCCAGCAGCTCCCGGGACAGGGGATTCAATGAGCAGTTCTTC.

This clone showed up just once. The rearrangement joins TRBV4-3 to TRBJ2-7, with a tentative D call TRBD2 (5 bases). The CDR3 is made up of 15 amino acids. Trimming removed 0 bases at V and 3 bases at J, with 12 bases between. Germline CDR1 reads LGHNA; CDR2 reads YSLEER. The CDR3 loop reads CASSQERSRGYEQYF. The CDR3 coding sequence is TGCGCCAGCAGCCAAGAACGCTCTCGGGGCTACGAGCAGTACTTC.

The chain carries TRBV7-2 and TRBJ1-1, with no clear D. There are 17 residues in the CDR3. V was trimmed by 2 bases and J by 1 base, leaving 17 bases between them. Germline V CDR1 and CDR2: SGHTA, FQGNSA. CDR3: CASSLRAPWQENTEAFF. The CDR3, as DNA: TGTGCCAGCAGCTTAAGGGCTCCGTGGCAGGAGAACACTGAAGCTTTCTTT.

The chain recombines TRBV19 with TRBJ1-1, with D possibly TRBD1 on 5 matching bases. This CDR3 has 13 amino acids. Germline CDR1 reads LNHDA; CDR2 reads SQIVND (reference sequence). Trimming took 3 bases from V and 10 from J, leaving 15 bases between them. The CDR3 is CASSMGDRGRAFF. The CDR3 bases are TGTGCCAGTAGTATGGGAGACAGAGGGCGAGCTTTCTTT. The full variable domain, its missing parts supplied by reference TRBV19 and TRBJ1-1, is DGGITQSPKYLFRKEGQNVTLSCEQNLNHDAMYWYRQDPGQGLRLIYYSQIVNDFQKGDIAEGYSVSREKKESFPLTVTSAQKNPTAFYLCASSMGDRGRAFFGQGTRLTVV.